These T cell receptor beta chains were read from a single sample in a study of blood T cell repertoires in COVID-19. The repertoire was sequenced with immunoSEQ multiplex PCR; TCRdb's copy has only in-frame clones and lacks some. The sample contains 95,000 to 150,000 clones, about 85% of which appear only once. Sequencing used peripheral blood. These receptors came from a man at least 80 years old with acute or convalescent COVID-19. Each CDR3 is given with its conserved first and last residue. Fields, in order: clone size, V gene, J gene, D gene, CDR3 protein, CDR3 DNA. D genes are given only for firm matches. Not every row has a clone size; where given, it reads once, few, many or a size class.

abundance: -; v_gene: TRBV30; j_gene: TRBJ2-7; d_gene: TRBD2; CDR3aa: CAWSLGLGRPYF; CDR3nt: TGTGCCTGGAGTCTCGGTCTCGGGAGGCCGTACTTC
abundance: -; v_gene: TRBV5-1; j_gene: TRBJ2-5; d_gene: TRBD2; CDR3aa: CASSPGGTTGEETQYF; CDR3nt: TGCGCCAGCAGCCCCGGGGGGACGACTGGGGAAGAGACCCAGTACTTC
abundance: -; v_gene: TRBV27; j_gene: TRBJ1-1; d_gene: -; CDR3aa: CASSSAGTTDEAFF; CDR3nt: TGTGCCAGCAGTTCAGCTGGGACAACGGATGAAGCTTTCTTT
abundance: -; v_gene: TRBV19; j_gene: TRBJ1-4; d_gene: -; CDR3aa: CASSIGGGRMGNEKLFF; CDR3nt: TGTGCCAGTAGTATAGGAGGAGGGAGGATGGGTAATGAAAAACTGTTTTTT
abundance: few; v_gene: TRBV7-9; j_gene: TRBJ2-7; d_gene: -; CDR3aa: CASSLEQLGLYEQYF; CDR3nt: TGTGCCAGCAGCTTAGAGCAACTAGGCCTCTACGAGCAGTACTTC
abundance: -; v_gene: TRBV2; j_gene: TRBJ1-2; d_gene: -; CDR3aa: CASSGRGRGYTF; CDR3nt: TGTGCCAGCAGTGGGCGGGGCCGGGGCTACACCTTC
abundance: once; v_gene: TRBV30; j_gene: TRBJ1-6; d_gene: TRBD1; CDR3aa: CAWRWTGGYSPLHF; CDR3nt: TGTGCCTGGAGGTGGACAGGGGGTTATTCACCCCTCCACTTT
abundance: -; v_gene: TRBV2; j_gene: TRBJ1-2; d_gene: -; CDR3aa: CASSEDRVVYGYTF; CDR3nt: TGTGCCAGCAGTGAAGACAGGGTAGTCTATGGCTACACCTTC
abundance: -; v_gene: TRBV3-1/TRBV3-2; j_gene: TRBJ2-7; d_gene: -; CDR3aa: CASSPVARGSVPYEQYF; CDR3nt: TGTGCCAGCAGCCCTGTGGCTCGGGGAAGCGTTCCCTACGAGCAGTACTTC
abundance: -; v_gene: TRBV6-5; j_gene: TRBJ1-6; d_gene: -; CDR3aa: CASSYGQGNSPLHF; CDR3nt: TGTGCCAGCAGTTACGGGCAGGGGAATTCACCCCTCCACTTT
abundance: -; v_gene: TRBV21-1; j_gene: TRBJ1-6; d_gene: -; CDR3aa: CASRRGGFYSPLHF; CDR3nt: TGTGCCAGCAGGAGAGGGGGCTTTTATTCACCCCTCCACTTT
abundance: -; v_gene: TRBV6-5; j_gene: TRBJ1-5; d_gene: -; CDR3aa: CASSYGGKDQPQHF; CDR3nt: TGTGCCAGCAGTTACGGGGGGAAGGATCAGCCCCAGCATTTT
abundance: once; v_gene: TRBV27; j_gene: TRBJ1-2; d_gene: TRBD1; CDR3aa: CASSSPTGANYGYTF; CDR3nt: TGTGCCAGCAGTTCCCCGACAGGGGCTAACTATGGCTACACCTTC
abundance: -; v_gene: TRBV12-5; j_gene: TRBJ2-7; d_gene: -; CDR3aa: CASGLRDYEQYF; CDR3nt: TGTGCTAGTGGTTTGCGGGACTACGAGCAGTACTTC
abundance: -; v_gene: TRBV5-1; j_gene: TRBJ1-1; d_gene: -; CDR3aa: CASSPREGDTEAFF; CDR3nt: TGCGCCAGCAGCCCCAGGGAGGGGGACACTGAAGCTTTCTTT
abundance: -; v_gene: TRBV3-1/TRBV3-2; j_gene: TRBJ2-7; d_gene: -; CDR3aa: CASSQAGRREQYF; CDR3nt: TGTGCCAGCAGCCAAGCTGGGAGGCGCGAGCAGTACTTC
abundance: -; v_gene: TRBV21-1; j_gene: TRBJ2-3; d_gene: -; CDR3aa: CALIWTDTDTQYF; CDR3nt: TGTGCCTTAATATGGACAGACACAGATACGCAGTATTTT
abundance: -; v_gene: TRBV6-6; j_gene: TRBJ2-7; d_gene: TRBD2; CDR3aa: CASRLGLASNEQYF; CDR3nt: TGTGCCAGCAGATTGGGACTAGCGTCGAACGAGCAGTACTTC
abundance: few; v_gene: TRBV3-1/TRBV3-2; j_gene: TRBJ1-1; d_gene: TRBD1; CDR3aa: CASRRQGGEDTEAFF; CDR3nt: TGTGCCAGCAGGAGGCAGGGGGGAGAGGACACTGAAGCTTTCTTT
abundance: -; v_gene: TRBV19; j_gene: TRBJ2-2; d_gene: TRBD1; CDR3aa: CASSNQGAIGELFF; CDR3nt: TGTGCCAGTAGTAATCAGGGGGCGATCGGGGAGCTGTTTTTT
abundance: -; v_gene: TRBV4-1; j_gene: TRBJ2-7; d_gene: -; CDR3aa: CASRQGLQGGTYEQYF; CDR3nt: TGCGCCAGCAGGCAAGGTCTGCAGGGGGGAACCTACGAGCAGTACTTC
abundance: -; v_gene: TRBV19; j_gene: TRBJ1-5; d_gene: -; CDR3aa: CASSIEGTGGQPQHF; CDR3nt: TGTGCCAGTAGTATTGAGGGGACTGGCGGACAGCCCCAGCATTTT
abundance: -; v_gene: TRBV18; j_gene: TRBJ1-1; d_gene: -; CDR3aa: CASSPQSGGAGEAFF; CDR3nt: TGTGCCAGCTCCCCCCAATCGGGGGGGGCCGGTGAAGCTTTCTTT
abundance: -; v_gene: TRBV20-1; j_gene: TRBJ1-2; d_gene: -; CDR3aa: CSARSSYGYTF; CDR3nt: TGCAGTGCTCGCTCGAGTTATGGCTACACCTTC
abundance: few; v_gene: TRBV5-4; j_gene: TRBJ2-5; d_gene: -; CDR3aa: CASSLDHWETQYF; CDR3nt: TGTGCCAGCAGCTTGGACCACTGGGAGACCCAGTACTTC
abundance: -; v_gene: TRBV11-3; j_gene: TRBJ1-1; d_gene: TRBD1; CDR3aa: CASSLGQGNTEAFF; CDR3nt: TGTGCCAGCAGCTTGGGACAGGGGAACACTGAAGCTTTCTTT
abundance: -; v_gene: TRBV9; j_gene: TRBJ1-6; d_gene: TRBD1; CDR3aa: CASSVGGDRANSPLHF; CDR3nt: TGTGCCAGCAGCGTGGGGGGGGACAGGGCGAATTCACCCCTCCACTTT
abundance: -; v_gene: TRBV28; j_gene: TRBJ1-1; d_gene: TRBD1; CDR3aa: CASSYPGGGTEAFF; CDR3nt: TGTGCCAGCAGTTACCCAGGGGGAGGAACTGAAGCTTTCTTT
abundance: few; v_gene: TRBV6-5; j_gene: TRBJ1-1; d_gene: -; CDR3aa: CATITKGGNTEAFF; CDR3nt: TGTGCCACCATAACTAAGGGAGGAAACACTGAAGCTTTCTTT
abundance: -; v_gene: TRBV3-1/TRBV3-2; j_gene: TRBJ2-7; d_gene: TRBD2; CDR3aa: CASSQDRIAGALLDEQYF; CDR3nt: TGTGCCAGCAGCCAAGATAGGATAGCGGGGGCTTTACTCGACGAGCAGTACTTC
abundance: -; v_gene: TRBV28; j_gene: TRBJ1-2; d_gene: -; CDR3aa: CASSLLDRSYGYTF; CDR3nt: TGTGCCAGCAGTTTACTTGACAGAAGCTATGGCTACACCTTC
abundance: -; v_gene: TRBV27; j_gene: TRBJ1-2; d_gene: -; CDR3aa: CASSLFWPPREYGYTF; CDR3nt: TGTGCCAGCAGTTTATTTTGGCCCCCCAGGGAATATGGCTACACCTTC
abundance: -; v_gene: TRBV23-1; j_gene: TRBJ1-1; d_gene: -; CDR3aa: CASSQSVDRRHTEAFF; CDR3nt: TGCGCCAGCAGTCAATCGGTCGACAGGAGACACACTGAAGCTTTCTTT
abundance: -; v_gene: TRBV11-1; j_gene: TRBJ2-3; d_gene: -; CDR3aa: CASSPGSRDTQYF; CDR3nt: TGTGCCAGCAGCCCGGGTTCTCGGGATACGCAGTATTTT
abundance: -; v_gene: TRBV24-1; j_gene: TRBJ2-1; d_gene: TRBD1; CDR3aa: CATSATGTGGVNEQFF; CDR3nt: TGTGCCACCAGTGCCACAGGGACAGGGGGAGTAAATGAGCAGTTCTTC
abundance: -; v_gene: TRBV28; j_gene: TRBJ2-1; d_gene: TRBD2; CDR3aa: CASHTSGNYNEQFF; CDR3nt: TGTGCCAGCCATACTAGCGGGAACTACAATGAGCAGTTCTTC
abundance: -; v_gene: TRBV5-4; j_gene: TRBJ1-1; d_gene: -; CDR3aa: CASSLKFTNTEAFF; CDR3nt: TGTGCCAGCAGCTTGAAGTTTACTAACACTGAAGCTTTCTTT
abundance: -; v_gene: TRBV7-2; j_gene: TRBJ2-5; d_gene: -; CDR3aa: CASSLGELETQYF; CDR3nt: TGTGCCAGCAGCTTAGGGGAGCTAGAGACCCAGTACTTC
abundance: -; v_gene: TRBV30; j_gene: TRBJ2-3; d_gene: -; CDR3aa: CAWTERGDTQYF; CDR3nt: TGTGCCTGGACCGAACGAGGAGATACGCAGTATTTT
abundance: -; v_gene: TRBV28; j_gene: TRBJ1-2; d_gene: -; CDR3aa: CASSYGPNYGYTF; CDR3nt: TGTGCCAGCAGCTATGGGCCGAACTATGGCTACACCTTC
abundance: -; v_gene: TRBV28; j_gene: TRBJ1-2; d_gene: -; CDR3aa: CASSLKVNYGYTF; CDR3nt: TGTGCCAGCAGCCTAAAAGTTAACTATGGCTACACCTTC
abundance: -; v_gene: TRBV6-5; j_gene: TRBJ2-5; d_gene: -; CDR3aa: CASSYGGQETQYF; CDR3nt: TGTGCCAGCAGTTACGGAGGGCAAGAGACCCAGTACTTC
abundance: -; v_gene: TRBV19; j_gene: TRBJ2-7; d_gene: -; CDR3aa: CASSIDSQSSYEQYF; CDR3nt: TGTGCCAGTAGTATAGATTCACAGTCCTCCTACGAGCAGTACTTC
abundance: -; v_gene: TRBV6-2/TRBV6-3; j_gene: TRBJ1-4; d_gene: -; CDR3aa: CASSYVASEKLFF; CDR3nt: TGTGCCAGCAGTTACGTGGCAAGTGAAAAACTGTTTTTT
abundance: -; v_gene: TRBV7-2; j_gene: TRBJ2-1; d_gene: TRBD2; CDR3aa: CASSSGLAGGEQFF; CDR3nt: TGTGCCAGCAGCTCCGGACTAGCGGGAGGCGAGCAGTTCTTC
abundance: -; v_gene: TRBV6-1; j_gene: TRBJ1-3; d_gene: TRBD1; CDR3aa: CASSEEVTGRNTIYF; CDR3nt: TGTGCCAGCAGTGAAGAAGTGACAGGGAGAAACACCATATATTTT
abundance: -; v_gene: TRBV7-9; j_gene: TRBJ1-4; d_gene: TRBD1; CDR3aa: CASSLAWGTGSEKLFF; CDR3nt: TGTGCCAGCAGCTTAGCATGGGGGACAGGGTCTGAAAAACTGTTTTTT
abundance: -; v_gene: TRBV7-3; j_gene: TRBJ1-4; d_gene: -; CDR3aa: CASSSPPGWDEKLFF; CDR3nt: TGTGCCAGCAGCTCTCCCCCAGGGTGGGATGAAAAACTGTTTTTT
abundance: -; v_gene: TRBV11-2; j_gene: TRBJ2-5; d_gene: TRBD2; CDR3aa: CASSARLARETQYF; CDR3nt: TGTGCCAGCAGCGCCCGACTAGCCCGGGAGACCCAGTACTTC
abundance: once; v_gene: TRBV4-3; j_gene: TRBJ1-2; d_gene: -; CDR3aa: CASSPTTGVTYGYTF; CDR3nt: TGCGCCAGCAGCCCCACCACAGGAGTCACCTATGGCTACACCTTC
abundance: -; v_gene: TRBV7-8; j_gene: TRBJ2-5; d_gene: TRBD2; CDR3aa: CASSTRLAGKETQYF; CDR3nt: TGTGCCAGCAGCACCCGACTAGCGGGGAAGGAGACCCAGTACTTC
abundance: -; v_gene: TRBV30; j_gene: TRBJ1-1; d_gene: -; CDR3aa: CAWSGIAANTEAFF; CDR3nt: TGTGCCTGGAGTGGGATAGCGGCGAACACTGAAGCTTTCTTT
abundance: -; v_gene: TRBV5-1; j_gene: TRBJ2-3; d_gene: TRBD2; CDR3aa: CASSHGAGGPDTQYF; CDR3nt: TGCGCCAGCAGCCATGGGGCGGGAGGGCCAGATACGCAGTATTTT